This TCR beta chain was recovered during a study of T-cell reconstitution after alpha-beta-depleted transplantation in children. Study observations and caveats: T-cell counts and diversity at one year post-transplant came mainly from newly produced T cells. About two months after transplant, alpha-beta T cells reportedly came from several hundred expanded graft clones.

Notes on this clonotype: The antigen is undetermined.

Trimming removed 1 base at V and 1 base at J, with 11 bases between. This CDR3 contains 16 residues. Preparing the TCRbeta library involved the use of unique molecular identifiers. MiXCR was run by TCRdb on the PCR reads, yielding one entry per CDR3 protein. The table includes about 980,000 distinct CDR3 sequences, around 30% detected once. The chain employs TRBV12-3 or TRBV12-4 and TRBJ2-1; D is ambiguous. This material consisted of PBMCs, mostly from graft donor cells, taken 360 days after TCRalphabeta/CD19-depleted stem cell transplant. The clonotype comes from a boy in the first two years of life who had a stem cell transplant for SCID, so the T cells may come from the graft donor. The CDR3 protein is CASSLGQNPSYNEQFF. The CDR3 DNA reads as TGTGCCAGCAGTTTAGGTCAGAATCCTTCCTACAATGAGCAGTTCTTC.